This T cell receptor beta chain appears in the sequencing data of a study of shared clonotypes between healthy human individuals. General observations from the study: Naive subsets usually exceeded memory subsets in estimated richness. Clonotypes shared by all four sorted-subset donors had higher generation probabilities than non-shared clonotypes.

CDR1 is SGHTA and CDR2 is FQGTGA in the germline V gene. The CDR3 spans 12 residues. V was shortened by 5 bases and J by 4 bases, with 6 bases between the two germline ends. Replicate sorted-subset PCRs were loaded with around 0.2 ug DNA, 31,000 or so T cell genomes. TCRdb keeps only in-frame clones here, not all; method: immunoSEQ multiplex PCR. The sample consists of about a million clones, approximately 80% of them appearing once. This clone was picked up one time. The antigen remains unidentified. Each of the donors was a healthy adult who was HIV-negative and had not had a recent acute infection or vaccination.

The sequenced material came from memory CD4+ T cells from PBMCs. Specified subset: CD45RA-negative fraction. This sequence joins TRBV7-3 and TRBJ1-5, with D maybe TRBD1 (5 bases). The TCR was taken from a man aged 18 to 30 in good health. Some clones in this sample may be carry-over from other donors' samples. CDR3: CASSGTNQPQHF. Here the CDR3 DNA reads TGTGCCAGCAGCGGGACGAATCAGCCCCAGCATTTT.